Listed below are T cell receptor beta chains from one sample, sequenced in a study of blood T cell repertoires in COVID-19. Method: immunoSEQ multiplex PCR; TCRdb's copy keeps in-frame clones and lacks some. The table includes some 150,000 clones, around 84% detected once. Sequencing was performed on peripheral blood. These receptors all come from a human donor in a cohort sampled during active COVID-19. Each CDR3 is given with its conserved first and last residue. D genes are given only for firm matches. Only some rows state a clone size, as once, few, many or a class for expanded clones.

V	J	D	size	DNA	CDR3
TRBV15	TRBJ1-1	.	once	TGTGCCACCAGCAGAGATTGGGCGGGGGGTGAAGCTTTCTTT	CATSRDWAGGEAFF
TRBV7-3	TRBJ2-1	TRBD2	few	TGTGCCAGCAGCTTAGGACTAGCAAACAATGAGCAGTTCTTC	CASSLGLANNEQFF
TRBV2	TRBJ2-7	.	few	TGTGCCAGCACAGGCGCACTTCTCCGGGACAACTACGAGCAGTACTTC	CASTGALLRDNYEQYF
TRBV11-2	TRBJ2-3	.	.	TGTGCCAGCAGCTCCTTACAGGGTCCATCAAGTCGGACAGATACGCAGTATTTT	CASSSLQGPSSRTDTQYF
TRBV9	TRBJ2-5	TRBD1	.	TGTGCCAGCAGCTCTGGACAGGGAGTAGGAGAGACCCAGTACTTC	CASSSGQGVGETQYF
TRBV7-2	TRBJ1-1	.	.	TGTGCCAGCAGAACTGGGCTGGGGAGTGATGAAGCTTTCTTT	CASRTGLGSDEAFF
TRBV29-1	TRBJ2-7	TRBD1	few	TGCAGCGTTGAGAAGGACAGGGGGGTCGAGCAGTACTTC	CSVEKDRGVEQYF
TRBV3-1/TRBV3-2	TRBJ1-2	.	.	TGTGCCAGCAGCCAAGTTCCGGGGTCCTCATATGGCTACACCTTC	CASSQVPGSSYGYTF
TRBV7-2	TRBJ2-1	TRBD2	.	TGTGCCAGCAGCTTCTACCGACTAGCGGGGGGCTTCAATGAGCAGTTCTTC	CASSFYRLAGGFNEQFF
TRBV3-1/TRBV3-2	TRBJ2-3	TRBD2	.	TGTGCCAGCAGCGGGCGAGCGGGGGGGCGCACAGATACGCAGTATTTT	CASSGRAGGRTDTQYF
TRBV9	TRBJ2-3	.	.	TGTGCCAGCAGCGTCAGGGACTCTGAAAGCACAGATACGCAGTATTTT	CASSVRDSESTDTQYF
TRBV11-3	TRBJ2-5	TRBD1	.	TGTGCCAGCAGCACAGGGGCAGTTTCCCAAGAGACCCAGTACTTC	CASSTGAVSQETQYF
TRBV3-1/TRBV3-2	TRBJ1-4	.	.	TGTGCCAGCAGCCAAGATTCGAGCACCAATAATGAAAAACTGTTTTTT	CASSQDSSTNNEKLFF
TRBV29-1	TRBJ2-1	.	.	TGCAGCGTTGATGGGCTAGAGAGGGAAAGGCGGTCCTACAATGAGCAGTTCTTC	CSVDGLERERRSYNEQFF
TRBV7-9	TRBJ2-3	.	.	TGTGCCAGCAGCTTAAGGGGCGGGGGCCCTAGCACAGATACGCAGTATTTT	CASSLRGGGPSTDTQYF
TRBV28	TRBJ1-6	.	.	TGTGCCAGCAGCCCCCGACGGGTTAGGCTCCTCCACTTT	CASSPRRVRLLHF
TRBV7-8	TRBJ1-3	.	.	TGTGCCAGCAGCCCCGACTTCCCCGCGGGGGACACCATATATTTT	CASSPDFPAGDTIYF
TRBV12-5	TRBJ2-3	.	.	TGTGCTAGTGGTTCCGCCCGGGGTGGCCGCACAGATACGCAGTATTTT	CASGSARGGRTDTQYF
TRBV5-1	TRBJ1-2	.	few	TGCGCCAGCAGCTTGAAAATACAGGAAGGCTACACCTTC	CASSLKIQEGYTF
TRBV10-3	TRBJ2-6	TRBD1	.	TGTGCCATCAGTGATTATCGGTTGCTGGGACAGGGAGTCTCTGGGGCCAACGTCCTGACTTTC	CAISDYRLLGQGVSGANVLTF
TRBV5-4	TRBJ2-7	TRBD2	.	TGTGCCAGCAGCTCCTTTAACAGCTCAGCGGGGTCCTACGAGCAGTACTTC	CASSSFNSSAGSYEQYF
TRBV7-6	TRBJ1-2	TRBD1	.	TGTGCCAGCAGCTTGGGACAGGGGGCGGCTGGCTACACCTTC	CASSLGQGAAGYTF
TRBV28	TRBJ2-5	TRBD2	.	TGTGCCAGCAGGCCCGGACTAGCGGGGGCGTTCAGAGAGACCCAGTACTTC	CASRPGLAGAFRETQYF
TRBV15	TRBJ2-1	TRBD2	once	TGTGCCACCAGCAGACTAGCGGGAGGGCCCCATGAGCAGTTCTTC	CATSRLAGGPHEQFF
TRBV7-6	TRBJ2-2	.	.	TGTGCCAGCAGCTCCCATCTGGACAGCACCGGGGAGCTGTTTTTT	CASSSHLDSTGELFF
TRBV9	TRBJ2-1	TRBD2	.	TGTGCCAGCAGCGTTCAGGCTAGCGGGAGGGTTAATGAGCAGTTCTTC	CASSVQASGRVNEQFF
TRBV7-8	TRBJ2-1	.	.	TGTGCCAGCACCGACTTAGTGCTCCTGCGTGAGCAGTTCTTC	CASTDLVLLREQFF
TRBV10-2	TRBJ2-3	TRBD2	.	TGCGCCACCCTACTAGCGACTGGCACAGATACGCAGTATTTT	CATLLATGTDTQYF
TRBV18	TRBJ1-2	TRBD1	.	TGTGCCAGCTCACCGGACAGGGCGAACTATGGCTACACCTTC	CASSPDRANYGYTF
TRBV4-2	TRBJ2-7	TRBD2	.	TGTGCCAGCAGCCAAGTAGGACTAGCGGGGGACCACGAGCAGTACTTC	CASSQVGLAGDHEQYF
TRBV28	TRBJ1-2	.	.	TGTGCCAGCAGTTTCCCGGACAGAAACGGCTACACCTTC	CASSFPDRNGYTF
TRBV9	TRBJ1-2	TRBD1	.	TGTGCCAGCAGCGGAACAGGGGGTGACTATGGCTACACCTTC	CASSGTGGDYGYTF
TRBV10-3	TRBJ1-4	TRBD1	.	TGTGCCATCAGTGAGTCTGGCAGGGGGGCTAATGAAAAACTGTTTTTT	CAISESGRGANEKLFF
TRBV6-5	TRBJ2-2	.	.	TGTGCCAGCGACAGTGTAAACACCGGGGAGCTGTTTTTT	CASDSVNTGELFF
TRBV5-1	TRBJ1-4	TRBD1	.	TGCGCCAGCAGCTCGGGACAGGGGAATGAAAAACTGTTTTTT	CASSSGQGNEKLFF
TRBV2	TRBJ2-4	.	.	TGTGCCAGCAGTGTCGATAATAGCCCTCCCCGAATTCAGTACTTC	CASSVDNSPPRIQYF
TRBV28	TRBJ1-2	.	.	TGTGCCAGCAGTGGAGCTAACTATGGCTACACCTTC	CASSGANYGYTF
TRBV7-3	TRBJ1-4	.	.	TGTGCCAGCAGTCCTGGGGCGGGGGGAGACCCGGAAAAACTGTTTTTT	CASSPGAGGDPEKLFF
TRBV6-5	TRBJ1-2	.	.	TGTGCCAGCATACGAGACCCCACCACCGGGGGCTACACCTTC	CASIRDPTTGGYTF
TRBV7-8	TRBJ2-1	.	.	TGTGCCAGCAGCCCGCGTCAGGGTAAGCAGTTCTTC	CASSPRQGKQFF
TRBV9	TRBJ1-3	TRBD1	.	TGTGCCAGCAGCCTTAGCGGGACAGGGGGCTCTCCTGGAAACACCATATATTTT	CASSLSGTGGSPGNTIYF
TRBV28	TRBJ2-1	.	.	TGTGCCAGCAGTCCGTTGTTGGGGCTAGGGCAGTTCTTC	CASSPLLGLGQFF